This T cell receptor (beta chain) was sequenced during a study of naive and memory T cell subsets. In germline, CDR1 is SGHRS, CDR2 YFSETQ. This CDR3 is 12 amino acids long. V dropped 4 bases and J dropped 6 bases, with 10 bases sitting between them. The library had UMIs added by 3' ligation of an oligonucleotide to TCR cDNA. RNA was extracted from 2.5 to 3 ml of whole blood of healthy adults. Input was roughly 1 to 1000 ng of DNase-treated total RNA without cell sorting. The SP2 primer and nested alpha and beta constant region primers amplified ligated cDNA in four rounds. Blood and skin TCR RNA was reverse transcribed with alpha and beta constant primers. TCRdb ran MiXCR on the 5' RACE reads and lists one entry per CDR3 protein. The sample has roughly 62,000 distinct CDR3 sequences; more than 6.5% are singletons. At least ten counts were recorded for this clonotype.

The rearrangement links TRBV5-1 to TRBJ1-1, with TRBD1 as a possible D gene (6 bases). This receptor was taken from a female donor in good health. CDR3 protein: CASSVDRSEAFF. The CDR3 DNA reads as TGCGCCAGCAGCGTGGACAGATCTGAAGCTTTCTTT.